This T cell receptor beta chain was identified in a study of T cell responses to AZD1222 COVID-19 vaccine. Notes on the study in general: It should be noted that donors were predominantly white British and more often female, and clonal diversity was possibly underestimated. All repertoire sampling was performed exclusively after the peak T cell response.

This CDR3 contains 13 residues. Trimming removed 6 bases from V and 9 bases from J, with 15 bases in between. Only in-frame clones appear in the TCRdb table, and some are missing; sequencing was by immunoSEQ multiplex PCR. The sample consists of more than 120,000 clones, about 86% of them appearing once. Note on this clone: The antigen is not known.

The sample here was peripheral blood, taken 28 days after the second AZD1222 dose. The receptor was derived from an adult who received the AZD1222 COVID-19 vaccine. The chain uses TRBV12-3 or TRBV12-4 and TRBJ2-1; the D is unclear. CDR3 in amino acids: CASSRRDRGEQFF. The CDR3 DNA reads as TGTGCCAGCAGCCGAAGAGACCGTGGTGAGCAGTTCTTC.